This record concerns one T cell receptor beta chain sequence. The identical CDR3 is also encoded by other nucleotide sequences in the sample. Libraries were prepared by immunoSEQ multiplex PCR; TCRdb keeps only in-frame clonotypes and omits some of them. The sample holds around 2.3 million clones, 90% to 96% seen once. Trimming left V 6 bases short and J 1 base short, with 9 bases between. Germline assignment: CDR1 MNHEY and CDR2 SVGAGI. The CDR3 covers 13 residues. This sample is drawn from a study of shared clonotypes between healthy human individuals. V gene TRBV6-5 combines with J gene TRBJ1-1, with unresolved D. Sequenced: naive CD4+ T cells sorted from blood. Subset specified: CD45RA+ positively selected. This TCR derives from a man aged 18 to 30 in good health. The CDR3 sequence is CASSRTENTEAFF. The CDR3 DNA is TGTGCCAGCAGCCGAACAGAGAACACTGAAGCTTTCTTT.